The 8 T cell receptor beta chains listed next were all sequenced from one sample in a study of cytomegalovirus exposure and HLA in healthy donors. PCR employed 60 Vbeta and 13 Jbeta primers. Here immunoSEQ multiplex PCR was the method, and the copy in TCRdb shows in-frame clones only, minus some. The sample carries 120,000 to 150,000 clones, roughly four fifths recorded once. Sequencing input: PBMCs. These receptors originate from a woman in her forties or fifties in good health and CMV-seronegative.

The chain uses TRBV6-9 and TRBJ2-6, with D possibly being TRBD1 (5 bases). The V gene lost 10 bases and the J gene lost 0 bases, with 10 bases spanning the gap. The germline CDR1 and CDR2 sequences are MNHGY and SVAAGI. The CDR3 has 14 residues. The CDR3 DNA follows: TGTGCCACCCAGGGCAGCTCTGGGGCCAACGTCCTGACTTTC. Translation gives CATQGSSGANVLTF.

This clone was observed a few times. The V call is TRBV6-4, the J call TRBJ2-3, with D maybe TRBD2 (6 bases). This CDR3 region has 14 residues. Per germline, CDR1 MRHNA and CDR2 SNTAGT. V dropped 5 bases and J dropped 5 bases, with 14 bases sitting between them. As DNA, the CDR3 is TGTGCCAGCAGTTTCGGAGGGGATGGAGATACGCAGTATTTT. Protein product: CASSFGGDGDTQYF.

CDR3 loop: CAISGREFRDGYTF. CDR3 DNA: TGTGCCATCAGTGGGAGGGAGTTTCGCGATGGCTACACCTTC. The chain couples TRBV10-3 to TRBJ1-2; D unclear. Trimming pared 4 bases from V and 6 bases from J, leaving 15 bases between. Germline CDR1 is ENHRY and CDR2 is SYGVKD. The CDR3 has 14 residues.

This clone has a single count. The chain recombines TRBV7-9 with TRBJ2-5; TRBD2 matches at 7 bases. Near its end, the DNA agrees better with TRBJ2-7, so the J call may be wrong. This CDR3 has 16 amino acids. Germline-derived CDR1 and CDR2 are SEHNR and FQNEAQ (reference sequence). CDR3 residues: CASSLASPAGRYEQYF. CDR3 nucleotide sequence: TGTGCCAGCAGCTTAGCTTCTCCAGCGGGGAGGTACGAGCAGTACTTC.

Written as DNA, the CDR3 is TGTGCCAGCAGCCCTCCGGGACAACTTGGGGATTATGGCTACACCTTC. It yields the protein CASSPPGQLGDYGYTF. V usage is TRBV7-9 and J usage is TRBJ1-2; D possibly corresponds to TRBD1 (6 bases). CDR1 is SEHNR, CDR2 FQNEAQ, per germline (reference sequence). The V end lost 5 bases, the J end lost 5 bases, and 21 bases lay between the germline ends. The CDR3 is made up of 16 amino acids.

The chain links TRBV5-1 to TRBJ1-4; TRBD1 matches at 8 bases. The trim removed 8 bases at V and 0 bases at J, leaving 3 bases unmatched. Germline V lookup: CDR1 SGHRS, CDR2 YFSETQ. The CDR3 is 14 amino acids. The CDR3 spells CASAGQATNEKLFF. The CDR3 nucleotides are TGCGCCAGTGCGGGACAGGCAACTAATGAAAAACTGTTTTTT.

The chain combines TRBV6-4 with TRBJ2-7, with a possible D match to TRBD2 (6 bases). Germline V gives CDR1 MRHNA, CDR2 SNTAGT. This CDR3 is 13 amino acids long. Trimming shortened V by 3 bases and J by 5 bases, and 11 bases separated the two germline ends. The CDR3 spells CASSEVRGDEQYF. For the CDR3, the DNA is TGTGCCAGCAGTGAGGTGCGCGGGGACGAGCAGTACTTC.

This clone appeared once. The CDR3 nucleotides are TGTGCCAGCAGTGTGAGGTGGGGGCTAGATACGCAGTATTTT. Translating gives CASSVRWGLDTQYF. The chain uses TRBV6-1 and TRBJ2-3; a weak D match, TRBD1 (6 bases). Trimming took 4 bases from V and 5 from J, leaving 13 bases between them. The CDR3 covers 14 residues. Germline-derived CDR1 and CDR2 are MNHNS and SASEGT.